This T cell receptor (beta chain) was sequenced during a study of blood T cell repertoires in COVID-19. About the study: Nucleic acid was either cDNA or gDNA, and it came from T cells, B-cell-depleted T cells, or PBMCs.

CDR3 size: 15 residues. V trimming: 7 bases; J trimming: 0 bases; junction bases outside the gene matches: 6. Per germline, CDR1 KGHSH and CDR2 LQKENI. The assay was immunoSEQ multiplex PCR, and TCRdb's table has in-frame clones only and misses some. This sample carries 95,000 to 120,000 clones, roughly 85% of them seen once, and the ten largest clones take roughly 2.5%. This chain connects TRBV18 to TRBJ1-3; TRBD1 aligns across 7 bases. The TCR originated in a human donor in a cohort sampled during active COVID-19. Sequencing input: peripheral blood. CDR3 residues: CASFQQGISGNTIYF. CDR3 DNA: TGTGCCAGCTTTCAACAGGGGATCTCTGGAAACACCATATATTTT.